This TCR beta chain was captured in a study of CD8 T cells in Susac syndrome. Reverse transcription of roughly 0.5 to 1 ug RNA used random hexamers. Using its own MiXCR run on the immunoSEQ multiplex PCR reads, TCRdb lists one record per CDR3 protein. The sample carries about 300,000 distinct CDR3 sequences, approximately 85% recorded once. The CDR3 is 15 amino acids. Germline V CDR1 and CDR2: MDHEN, SYDVKM. V lost 3 bases to trimming and J lost 7 bases; unmatched junction nucleotides: 7. Patients with stable or active relapsing-remitting disease, all of them treatment-naive, made up the multiple sclerosis controls. While CD8+ and CD4+ T cells were isolated negatively, TEMRA cells were enriched by FACS.

The receptor was isolated from a human donor with multiple sclerosis. The V and J genes are TRBV28 and TRBJ2-1; 9 bases match TRBD2. The source material was CD8+ T cells from PBMCs. Written as DNA, the CDR3 is TGTGCCAGCAGTTTTAGCGGGAGCTTAGGGAATGAGCAGTTCTTC. Translating it yields CASSFSGSLGNEQFF.